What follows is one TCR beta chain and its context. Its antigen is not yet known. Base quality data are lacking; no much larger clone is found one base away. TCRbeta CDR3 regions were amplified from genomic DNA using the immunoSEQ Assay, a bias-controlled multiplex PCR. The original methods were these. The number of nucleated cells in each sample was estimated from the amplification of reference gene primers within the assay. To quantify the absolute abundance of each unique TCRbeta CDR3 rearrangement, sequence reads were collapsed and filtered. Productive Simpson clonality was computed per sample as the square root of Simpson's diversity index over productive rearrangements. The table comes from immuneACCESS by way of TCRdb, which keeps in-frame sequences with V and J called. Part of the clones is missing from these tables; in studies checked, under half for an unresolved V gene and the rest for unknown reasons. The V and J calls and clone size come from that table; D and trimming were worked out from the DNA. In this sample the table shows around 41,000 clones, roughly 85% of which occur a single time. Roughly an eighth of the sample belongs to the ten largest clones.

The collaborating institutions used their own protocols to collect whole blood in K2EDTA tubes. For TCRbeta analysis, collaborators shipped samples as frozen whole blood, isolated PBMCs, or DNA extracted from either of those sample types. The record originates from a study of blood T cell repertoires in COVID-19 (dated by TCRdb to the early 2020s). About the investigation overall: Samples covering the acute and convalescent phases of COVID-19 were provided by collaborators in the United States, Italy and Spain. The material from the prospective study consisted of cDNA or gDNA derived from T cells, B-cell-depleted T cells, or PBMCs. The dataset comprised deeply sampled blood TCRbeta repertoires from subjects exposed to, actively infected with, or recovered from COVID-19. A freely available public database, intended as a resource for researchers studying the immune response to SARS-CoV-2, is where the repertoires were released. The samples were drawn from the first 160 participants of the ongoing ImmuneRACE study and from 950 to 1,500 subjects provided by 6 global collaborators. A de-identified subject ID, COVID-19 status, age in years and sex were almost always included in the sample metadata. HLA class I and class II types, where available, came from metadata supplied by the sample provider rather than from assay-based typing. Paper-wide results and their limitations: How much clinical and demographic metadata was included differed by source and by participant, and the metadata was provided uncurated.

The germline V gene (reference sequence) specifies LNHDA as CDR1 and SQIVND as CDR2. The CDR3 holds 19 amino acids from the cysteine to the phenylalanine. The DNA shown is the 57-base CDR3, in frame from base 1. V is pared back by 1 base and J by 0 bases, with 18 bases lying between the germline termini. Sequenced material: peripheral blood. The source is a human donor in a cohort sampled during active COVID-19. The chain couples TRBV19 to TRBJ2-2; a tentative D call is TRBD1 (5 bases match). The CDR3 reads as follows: CASSIVGPRGRANTGELFF. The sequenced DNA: TGTGCCAGTAGTATAGTGGGGCCAAGGGGTCGCGCGAACACCGGGGAGCTGTTTTTT.